What follows describes a single T cell receptor beta chain. What this receptor recognizes is not known. The input lacks base qualities; no much larger clone sits a single base away. TCRdb shows the sequencer as Illumina HiSeq 1500. The public sequencing data were trimmed at Q25 with fastp and processed into clonotypes with MiXCR by TCRdb, which kept only in-frame beta chains. Each CDR3 protein appears once, grouped with its most common genes and DNA. The sample table shows around 740,000 distinct CDR3 sequences, and 35% to 45% are seen once. Of the sample, 2.5% to 3.5% is held by the ten largest clones. The sample belongs to a study of T cell repertoires in cytomegalovirus infection (dated by TCRdb to the late 2010s). Broadly, across the study: Because public TCR beta signatures pointed to carriage of CMV infection together with the matching HLA type, the HLA type of each donor mattered for the analysis.

Study-wide conclusions, independent of this receptor: Carriers of CMV infection plus the relevant HLA type were discriminated by the cumulative frequency of public TCR beta family members in the study cohort and in an independent roughly 370-donor cohort. The ex vivo response was dominated by HLA-C-restricted CMV-specific TCR beta clonotypes, which also provided the single most frequent clonotype in two of eight donors.

The clonotype originates from a human donor in good health (CMV status not recorded). Some clones in this sample may be carry-over from other donors' samples. The sequencing sample was made of PBMCs.

The CDR3 protein sequence reads: CASSPWLSPRETQYF. The base sequence is TGTGCCAGCAGCCCTTGGCTCTCCCCACGCGAGACCCAGTACTTC. Recombination joined TRBV7-6 with TRBJ2-5, with the D segment identity uncertain. The CDR3 contains 15 residues, cysteine and phenylalanine counted. The only DNA kept is the CDR3, 45 bases in frame from the first base. The V end loses 5 bases and the J end loses 5 bases, and a stretch of 18 bases separates them. CDR1 and CDR2, per the germline V gene, are SGHVS and FNYEAQ. Reference TRBV7-6 and TRBJ2-5 genes cover what lies past the CDR3, so the full variable domain is GAGVSQSPRYKVTKRGQDVALRCDPISGHVSLYWYRQALGQGPEFLTYFNYEAQQDKSGLPNDRFSAERPEGSISTLTIQRTEQRDSAMYRCASSPWLSPRETQYFGPGTRLLVL.